One T cell receptor (beta chain) is described in this entry. The antigen remains undetermined. The PCR used 60 Vbeta and 13 Jbeta primers. This table comes from immunoSEQ multiplex PCR, and its TCRdb copy is limited to in-frame clones, with some not included. The repertoire consists of some 180,000 clones, with 12% occurring once and the leading ten covering about 7.8%. These data belong to a study of cytomegalovirus exposure and HLA in healthy donors. Regarding the study as a whole: A later analysis reportedly identified an Asian-associated ancestry cluster as carrying fewer N-insertions than the approximately 670-donor mean. A previous analysis found most TCR beta V segments productive roughly 90% or roughly 30% of the time.

From germline, CDR1 is MGHDK and CDR2 SYGVNS. The CDR3 is made up of 14 amino acids. Trimming took off 7 bases at V and 5 bases at J, with 14 bases between the two ends. The chain joins TRBV25-1 to TRBJ1-4, with D tentatively TRBD1 (5 bases). Sequenced sample: PBMCs. The receptor comes from a man aged 45-65 years in good health and CMV-seropositive. CDR3 sequence reads: CASTRSGGNEKLFF. The CDR3 DNA reads TGTGCCAGCACTCGATCCGGGGGGAATGAAAAACTGTTTTTT.